This TCR beta chain was identified in a study of long-term antiretroviral therapy in people with HIV. The germline V gene has CDR1 SNHLY and CDR2 FYNNEI. The CDR3 loop spans 15 amino acids. The trim removed 6 bases at V and 6 bases at J, leaving 8 bases unmatched. Each HIV participant was treated in the United States. Version v3.0 of the immunoSEQ assay was performed at survey level. The data were produced by immunoSEQ multiplex PCR, yet TCRdb's version contains in-frame clones alone and is incomplete. The sample contains tens of thousands of clones, about 90% of which appear only once. The V and J genes are TRBV2 and TRBJ2-3, with 11 bases lining up with TRBD2. The sequence was collected from a man between 50 and 59 years old with HIV. Specimen: unsorted PBMCs, collected 2 years after starting antiretroviral therapy. As DNA, the CDR3 is TGTGCCAGCAGCGCCACTAGCGGGAGACGGGATACGCAGTATTTT. This encodes CASSATSGRRDTQYF. Drawing the rest from reference TRBV2 and TRBJ2-3, the complete variable domain is EPEVTQTPSHQVTQMGQEVILRCVPISNHLYFYWYRQILGQKVEFLVSFYNNEISEKSEIFDDQFSVERPDGSNFTLKIRSTKLEDSAMYFCASSATSGRRDTQYFGPGTRLTVL.